The next 15 T cell receptor beta chains were all read from a single sample in a study of blood T cell repertoires in COVID-19 (TCRdb year 2020). Libraries came from the immunoSEQ multiplex PCR assay. TCRdb holds this immuneACCESS table with in-frame rearrangements only. Some clones are missing; in checked studies, unresolved V genes explain under half, and the rest has no known cause. Present in this sample are over 110,000 clones, roughly 86% of which were seen just once. Of the sample, approximately 2% is held by the ten largest clones. Sequenced material: peripheral blood. Receptor source: a man between 65 and 85 years old with acute or convalescent COVID-19.

This chain connects TRBV28 to TRBJ2-1, with a weak D call TRBD1 (6 bases). Germline V gives CDR1 MDHEN, CDR2 SYDVKM. CDR3 size: 16 residues. Trimming removed 5 bases at V and 6 bases at J, with 20 bases between. Here the CDR3 DNA reads TGTGCCAGCAGTACCTACCAACCCGCAGGGGTCAATGAGCAGTTCTTC. Encoded protein: CASSTYQPAGVNEQFF.

The DNA of the CDR3 is TGTGCCAGCACCTCTGGCGGTTGGATCACCGGGGAGCTGTTTTTT. Its protein is CASTSGGWITGELFF. The rearrangement uses TRBV28 and TRBJ2-2, with D hard to call. Germline CDR1 and CDR2: MDHEN and SYDVKM. This CDR3 is built from 15 residues. V was trimmed by 7 bases and J by 4 bases, leaving 16 bases between them.

The V call is TRBV10-3, the J call TRBJ2-5; 7 nucleotides line up with TRBD2. The CDR3 is made up of 13 amino acids. Germline V gene sequence: CDR1 ENHRY, CDR2 SYGVKD. After removal of 3 bases from V and 7 bases from J, the junction contained 5 bases not matched to a gene. The CDR3 region has the DNA TGTGCCATCAGTGACCCTCAGCGGGGGACCCAGTACTTC. Amino acids: CAISDPQRGTQYF.

This sequence joins TRBV5-4 and TRBJ2-1; 13 positions match TRBD2. The CDR3 is 15 amino acids. The junction had 5 bases not matched to a gene; V was cut back by 4 bases and J by 7 bases. Looked up from germline, CDR1 is SGHNT and CDR2 is YYREEE (reference sequence). CDR3 bases: TGTGCCAGCAGCCCCGGGACTAGCGGGACAAATGAGCAGTTCTTC. This codes for CASSPGTSGTNEQFF.

The chain recombines TRBV6-5 with TRBJ2-1; 14 bases map to TRBD2. V trimming: 4 bases; J trimming: 11 bases; junction bases outside the gene matches: 7. CDR3 length: 15 residues. Germline V gives CDR1 MNHEY, CDR2 SVGAGI. For the CDR3, the DNA is TGTGCCAGCAGTTCTTCCGGGACTAGCGGGAGCCAGCAGTTCTTC. This gives the protein CASSSSGTSGSQQFF.

The V gene is TRBV5-1, the J gene TRBJ1-5, with D hard to call. The CDR3 sequence is 14 residues long. V lost 0 bases and J lost 0, with 4 bases in between. Germline V lookup: CDR1 SGHRS, CDR2 YFSETQ. This CDR3 reads CASSLGSSNQPQHF. The CDR3 nucleotides are TGCGCCAGCAGCTTGGGGAGTAGCAATCAGCCCCAGCATTTT.

V gene TRBV10-1 combines with J gene TRBJ1-2; D is uncertain. The CDR3 consists of 13 residues. V was trimmed by 3 bases and J by 1 base, leaving 6 bases between them. In germline, CDR1 is WNHNN, CDR2 SYGVQD (reference sequence). CDR3 loop: CASSDSFNYGYTF. The DNA of the CDR3 is TGCGCCAGCAGTGACAGTTTTAACTATGGCTACACCTTC.

The chain couples TRBV23-1 to TRBJ2-5, with 14 bases that match TRBD2. TRBV23-1 qualifies as an ORF whose function is uncertain. The CDR3 runs 16 residues. Trimming at V came to 5 bases and at J to 2 bases, leaving 4 bases not matched to a gene. The CDR3 coding sequence is TGCGCCAGCAGTTACAGACTAGCGGGAGGGCAAGAGACCCAGTACTTC. Translating gives CASSYRLAGGQETQYF.

This chain joins TRBV5-1 and TRBJ2-5; TRBD1 aligns across 7 bases. Germline V gene sequence: CDR1 SGHRS, CDR2 YFSETQ. The CDR3 has 13 amino acids. Trimming took 4 bases from V and 2 from J; bases not matched to a gene: 2. CDR3 nucleotide sequence: TGCGCCAGCAGCCAGGGACAGCAAGAGACCCAGTACTTC. Translated: CASSQGQQETQYF.

This chain links TRBV15 with TRBJ2-3, with 10 bases lining up with TRBD1. J was trimmed by 3 bases and V by 1 base; bases with no gene match: 1. This CDR3 region has 15 residues. The germline V gene encodes CDR1 LNHNV and CDR2 YYDKDF (reference sequence). The CDR3 bases are TGTGCCACCAGCAGAGCGGGACAGGGGACAGATACGCAGTATTTT. Its protein product is CATSRAGQGTDTQYF.

This sequence joins TRBV11-2 and TRBJ2-7; 7 nucleotides match TRBD1. Trimming removed 2 bases from V and 2 bases from J; junction bases left unmatched: 15. CDR1 and CDR2 (germline): SGHAT, FQNNGV. CDR3 length equals 18 residues. CDR3 loop: CASSLTFRGSGSPYEQYF. The CDR3 nucleotides are TGTGCCAGCAGCTTAACCTTCAGGGGGAGCGGTAGCCCCTACGAGCAGTACTTC.

The chain joins TRBV5-4 to TRBJ2-1; maybe TRBD2 (6 bases). The germline CDR1 and CDR2 sequences are SGHNT and YYREEE (reference sequence). The CDR3 has 16 residues. V was pared by 0 bases and J by 2 bases, with 12 bases between. CDR3 region: CASSLAKSSAYNEQFF. CDR3 DNA sequence: TGTGCCAGCAGCTTGGCCAAATCTAGCGCCTACAATGAGCAGTTCTTC.

The table lists this clone with a count of one. The J gene is TRBJ1-3, the V gene TRBV10-3, with 9 nucleotides matching TRBD1. From germline, CDR1 is ENHRY and CDR2 SYGVKD. CDR3 length equals 21 residues. Trimming cost V 5 bases and J 0 bases; bases outside gene matches: 20. The CDR3 DNA sequence: TGTGCCATCAGTACAACCGGGACAGGGACTATCTCCCTCTACTCTGGAAACACCATATATTTT. The encoded protein is CAISTTGTGTISLYSGNTIYF.

The V gene is TRBV18, the J gene TRBJ2-5; tentatively, D is TRBD2 (6 bases). Germline CDR1 KGHSH, CDR2 LQKENI. This CDR3 spans 13 amino acids. With 3 bases removed from V and 5 bases from J, the gap between germline ends came to 10 bases. The DNA for the CDR3 is TGTGCCAGCTCACCTAAGGGAGGCGAGACCCAGTACTTC. Its translation is CASSPKGGETQYF.

The chain recombines TRBV6-6 with TRBJ2-1; 10 nucleotides align to TRBD2. Losses at the gene ends were 6 bases for V and 5 bases for J; bases not matched to a gene: 7. CDR3 size: 15 residues. The V gene's germline CDR1 is MNHNY and CDR2 SVGAGI (reference sequence). The CDR3 nucleotides are TGTGCCAGCAGGTTAGCGGGGGGCCCTGACAATGAGCAGTTCTTC. Encoded protein: CASRLAGGPDNEQFF.